This TCR beta chain is drawn from a study of blood T cell repertoires in COVID-19. Some clones are missing from TCRdb's copy, which holds only in-frame ones; the method was immunoSEQ multiplex PCR. Among 210,000 or so clones listed, roughly nine tenths were seen once. The sample was peripheral blood. The source is a man aged 35 to 55 with active or convalescent COVID-19.

CDR3 sequence reads: CASSLLGLNTEAFF. The DNA of the CDR3 is TGTGCCAGCAGCCTCCTGGGCCTGAACACTGAAGCTTTCTTT. The J gene is TRBJ1-1, the V gene TRBV14; D is uncertain. CDR1 and CDR2 (germline): SGHDN, FVKESK. V was shortened by 4 bases and J by 0 bases, with 9 bases between the two germline ends. This CDR3 comprises 14 residues.